This T cell receptor (beta chain) was documented in a study of cytomegalovirus exposure and HLA in healthy donors. Study-level results: One cluster of highly shared sequence variants probably arose as a sequencing artifact. Later analysis identified several of the most significant clusters that appeared linked to common viral pathogens.

Comment on this clone: Its antigen remains unknown.

J gave up 6 bases and V 3 bases, and 14 bases lay outside the gene matches. Germline V CDR1 and CDR2: KGHSH, LQKENI. The CDR3 contains 17 residues. It was healthy bone marrow donors who served as donors. Vbeta (60) and Jbeta (13) primers were used in the PCR. This table comes from immunoSEQ multiplex PCR, and its TCRdb copy is limited to in-frame clones, with some not included. This table has about 170,000 clones, more than 70% appearing once. V and J are TRBV18 and TRBJ1-1; TRBD1 agrees at 9 bases. The TCR comes from a girl aged 5-17 years in good health and CMV-seronegative. The sample consisted of PBMCs. In DNA, the CDR3 is TGTGCCAGCTCACCCGGGACAGGGCGTTATAGTAAGGCTGAAGCTTTCTTT. The encoded protein is CASSPGTGRYSKAEAFF.